This T cell receptor beta chain was captured in a study of CD8+CD57+ T cells in acquired aplastic anemia. Whole-study context: Average DNA yield from sorted CD4+ and CD8+ cells was 3.2 ug.

CD8+CD57+ cell expansion had been shown by flow cytometry in patients chosen for sequencing. Blood samples were obtained from patients who had received no prior therapy. Profiles of TCR beta VDJ and CDR3 were generated from a genomic DNA template. TCRdb passed the reads through MiXCR, listing each CDR3 protein once. The top ten clones hold roughly 8% of a sample with about 220,000 distinct CDR3 sequences, around 43% of them seen once. There are 14 residues in the CDR3. The ends were cut back, 7 bases at V and 0 bases at J, with 10 bases in the middle. Germline CDR1 and CDR2: LNHNV and YYDKDF (reference sequence).

The clonotype comes from a human donor with aplastic anemia. The sequencing input was sorted CD4+, CD8+, or CD8+CD57+ T cells (not recorded which) from PBMCs. The V call is TRBV15, the J call TRBJ1-5; D gene ambiguous. The CDR3 here is CATMAQYSNQPQHF. CDR3 nucleotides: TGTGCCACCATGGCGCAGTATAGCAATCAGCCCCAGCATTTT.